Shown below are 11 T cell receptor beta chains from a single sample sequenced in a study of T cell responses to AZD1222 COVID-19 vaccine (dated by TCRdb to the early 2020s). The sample's time point, from its label and the paper: baseline before first vaccination. The library came from the immunoSEQ multiplex PCR assay. The table comes from immuneACCESS by way of TCRdb, which keeps in-frame sequences with V and J called. Part of the clones is missing from these tables; in studies checked, under half for an unresolved V gene and the rest for unknown reasons. The sample table records about 86,000 clones; roughly nine tenths of these occur just once. The top ten constitute around 3% of the sample. The material was peripheral blood, obtained on day 0 of AZD1222 vaccination. The origin of the receptors is an adult in good health.

The genes are TRBV11-2 and TRBJ1-5; D uncertain. CDR3 length: 13 residues. From germline, CDR1 is SGHAT and CDR2 FQNNGV. Trimming removed 0 bases at V and 8 bases at J, with 8 bases between. The CDR3 here is CASSLESWEPQHF. For the CDR3, the DNA is TGTGCCAGCAGCTTAGAATCATGGGAGCCCCAGCATTTT.

This chain uses TRBV11-2 with TRBJ2-7; no clear D. The CDR3 loop spans 12 amino acids. Per germline, CDR1 SGHAT and CDR2 FQNNGV. Deletions cut 4 bases from V and 2 bases from J, with 6 bases between. For the CDR3, the DNA is TGTGCCAGCAGCTCTTACCCCTACGAGCAGTACTTC. Its translation: CASSSYPYEQYF. Variable domain in full (rest from reference TRBV11-2 and TRBJ2-7): EAGVAQSPRYKIIEKRQSVAFWCNPISGHATLYWYQQILGQGPKLLIQFQNNGVVDDSQLPKDRFSAERLKGVDSTLKIQPAKLEDSAVYLCASSSYPYEQYFGPGTRLTVT.

This rearrangement joins TRBV5-1 to TRBJ1-6, with D unresolved. V dropped 4 bases and J dropped 7 bases, with 12 bases sitting between them. The CDR3 has 14 residues. From germline, CDR1 is SGHRS and CDR2 YFSETQ. CDR3 residues: CASSRATGNSPLHF. CDR3 bases: TGCGCCAGCAGCCGTGCGACGGGAAATTCACCCCTCCACTTT.

This chain joins TRBV30 and TRBJ2-5, with TRBD1 matching over 7 bases. The trim removed 1 base at V and 2 bases at J, leaving 13 bases unmatched. Germline V gene sequence: CDR1 GTSNPN, CDR2 SVGIG (reference sequence). CDR3 length: 17 residues. The CDR3 here is CAWSAPTGTVFQETQYF. The CDR3 nucleotides are TGTGCCTGGAGTGCCCCTACCGGGACAGTTTTTCAAGAGACCCAGTACTTC.

The genes are TRBV19 and TRBJ1-1; the D is unclear. Trimming took off 2 bases at V and 1 base at J, with 5 bases between the two ends. The CDR3 has 13 residues. Looked up from germline, CDR1 is LNHDA and CDR2 is SQIVND (reference sequence). The CDR3 bases are TGTGCCAGTAGTATATCGCGGAACACTGAAGCTTTCTTT. Encoded protein: CASSISRNTEAFF.

The J gene is TRBJ2-1, the V gene TRBV13; 10 bases are a match to TRBD2. The CDR3 is 18 residues long. Germline V lookup: CDR1 PRHDT, CDR2 FYEKMQ (reference sequence). Trimming at V came to 0 bases and at J to 0 bases, leaving 5 bases not matched to a gene. CDR3 nucleotides: TGTGCCAGCAGCTTAGGCAAAGCGGGAGGGCCCTCCTACAATGAGCAGTTCTTC. Translation gives CASSLGKAGGPSYNEQFF.

The V and J genes are TRBV28 and TRBJ2-2; 7 bases are shared with TRBD1. The CDR3 spans 15 residues. The trim removed 4 bases at V and 5 bases at J, leaving 7 bases unmatched. Germline V gives CDR1 MDHEN, CDR2 SYDVKM. This CDR3 reads CASSSKGAGTGELFF. The DNA for the CDR3 is TGTGCCAGCAGTTCCAAGGGGGCAGGGACCGGGGAGCTGTTTTTT.

CDR3 residues: CASSQTGNGNTIYF. The CDR3 nucleotides read TGCGCCAGCAGCCAAACAGGGAACGGAAACACCATATATTTT. V is TRBV5-1 and J is TRBJ1-3; D is perhaps TRBD1 (6 bases). Trimming pared 4 bases from V and 4 bases from J, leaving 12 bases between. CDR1 is SGHRS and CDR2 is YFSETQ in the germline V gene. There are 14 residues in the CDR3.

This chain uses TRBV7-9 with TRBJ2-5; D call uncertain. The germline CDR1 and CDR2 sequences are SEHNR and FQNEAQ (reference sequence). The CDR3 extends over 14 amino acids. The germline V and J ends were trimmed by 5 bases and 0 bases, with 10 bases remaining between them. CDR3 amino acids: CASSPSWYQETQYF. CDR3 bases: TGTGCCAGCAGCCCTTCCTGGTACCAAGAGACCCAGTACTTC.

This clone was counted once. The chain uses TRBV2 and TRBJ1-1; TRBD1 matches 8 bases. Germline values: CDR1 SNHLY, CDR2 FYNNEI. The CDR3 extends over 14 amino acids. Trimming removed 8 bases from V and 6 bases from J; junction bases left unmatched: 11. CDR3 amino acids: CASSNFQGASEAFF. The CDR3, as DNA: TGTGCCAGCTCCAATTTTCAGGGGGCATCTGAAGCTTTCTTT.

The chain carries TRBV4-1 and TRBJ1-2; D is undetermined. The V gene's germline CDR1 is MGHRA and CDR2 YSYEKL. Between the trimmed V and J ends, which lost 2 bases and 5 bases, there was a span of 12 bases. The CDR3 is made up of 14 amino acids. The CDR3 DNA is TGCGCCAGCAGCCAACTATCAGCTCCTTATGGCTACACCTTC. It translates to CASSQLSAPYGYTF.